This T cell receptor (beta chain) was sequenced in a study of cytomegalovirus exposure and HLA in healthy donors. The PCR contained 60 Vbeta and 13 Jbeta primers. Sequencing used immunoSEQ multiplex PCR; TCRdb keeps in-frame clones, though not all of them. The sample carries fewer than 200,000 clones, around 65% recorded once. Trimming cost V 4 bases and J 5 bases, with 10 bases left between them. Germline V gene sequence: CDR1 SGDLS, CDR2 YYNGEE. There are 13 residues in the CDR3. J is TRBJ2-1 and V is TRBV9, with D possibly being TRBD1 (6 bases). This TCR was sampled from a woman aged 35 to 49 in good health and CMV-seropositive. The sequenced material came from PBMCs. The DNA of the CDR3 is TGTGCCAGCAGCACTTGGACAGACAATGAGCAGTTCTTC. Its translation: CASSTWTDNEQFF.